This T cell receptor beta chain was recovered during a study of shared clonotypes between healthy human individuals. In the study overall: Donors were a couple of women and a few men aged 18 to 49. Points from the study as a whole: Investigators collected only blood, and repertoires in tissues likely differ. Generally, estimated richness proved larger in naive subsets than it did in memory subsets.

V was pared by 5 bases and J by 1 base, with 5 bases of the junction left unmatched. Germline assignment: CDR1 SGHRS and CDR2 YFSETQ. This CDR3 is built from 15 residues. Several immunoSEQ 96-well plates shared each subset's DNA, each plate a replicate. Libraries were prepared by immunoSEQ multiplex PCR; TCRdb keeps only in-frame clonotypes and omits some of them. The sample includes approximately 1,000,000 clones, 70% to 85% of them seen just once. This clone has only a few counts. Its cognate antigen is unknown. V usage is TRBV5-1 and J usage is TRBJ2-3; 9 bases are shared with TRBD1. The receptor comes from a man between 18 and 35 years old in good health. Some clones in this sample may be carry-over from other donors' samples. Sequencing was performed on memory CD4+ T cells from PBMCs. Sample subset: CD45RA-negative fraction. The CDR3 sequence is CASSRTGVRTDTQYF. CDR3 DNA sequence: TGCGCCAGCAGTAGGACAGGGGTGCGCACAGATACGCAGTATTTT.